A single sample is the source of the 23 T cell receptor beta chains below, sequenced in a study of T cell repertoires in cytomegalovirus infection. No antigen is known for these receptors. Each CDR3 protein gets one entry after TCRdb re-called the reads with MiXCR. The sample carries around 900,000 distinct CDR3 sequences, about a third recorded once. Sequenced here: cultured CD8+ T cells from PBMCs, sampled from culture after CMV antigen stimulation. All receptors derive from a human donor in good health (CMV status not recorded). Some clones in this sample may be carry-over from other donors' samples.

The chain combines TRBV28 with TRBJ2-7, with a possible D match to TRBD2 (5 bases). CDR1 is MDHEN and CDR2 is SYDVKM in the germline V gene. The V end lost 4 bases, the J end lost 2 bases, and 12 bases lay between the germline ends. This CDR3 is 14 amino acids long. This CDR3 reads CASSSPEAAYEQYV. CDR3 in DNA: TGTGCCAGCAGTTCTCCGGAGGCCGCCTACGAGCAGTACGTC.

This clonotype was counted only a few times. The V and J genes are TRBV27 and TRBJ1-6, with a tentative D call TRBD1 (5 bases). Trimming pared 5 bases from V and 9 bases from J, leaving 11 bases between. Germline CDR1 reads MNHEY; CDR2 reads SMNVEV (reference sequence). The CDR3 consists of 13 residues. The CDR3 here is CASSPQGGSPLHF. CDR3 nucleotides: TGTGCCAGCAGTCCCCAGGGAGGTTCACCCCTCCACTTT.

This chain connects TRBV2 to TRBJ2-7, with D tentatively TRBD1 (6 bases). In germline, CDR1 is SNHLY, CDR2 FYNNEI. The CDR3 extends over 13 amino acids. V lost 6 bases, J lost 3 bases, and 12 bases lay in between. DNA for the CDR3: TGTGCCAGCAGGGGGGCAGGGAACTACGAGCAGTACTTC. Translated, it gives CASRGAGNYEQYF.

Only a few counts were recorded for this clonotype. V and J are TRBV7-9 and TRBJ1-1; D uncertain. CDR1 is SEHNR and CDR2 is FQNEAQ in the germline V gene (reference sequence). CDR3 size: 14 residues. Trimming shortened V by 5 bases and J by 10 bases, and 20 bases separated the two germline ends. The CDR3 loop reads CASSLPQGPAVAFF. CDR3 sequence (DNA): TGTGCCAGCAGCCTCCCCCAAGGCCCCGCCGTAGCTTTCTTT.

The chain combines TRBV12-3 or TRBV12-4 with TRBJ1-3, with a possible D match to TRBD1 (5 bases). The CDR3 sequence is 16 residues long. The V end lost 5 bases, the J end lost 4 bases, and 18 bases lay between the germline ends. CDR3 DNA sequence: TGTGCCAGCAGTCCCGGAGATGGGGGATACGGAAACACCATATATTTT. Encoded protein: CASSPGDGGYGNTIYF.

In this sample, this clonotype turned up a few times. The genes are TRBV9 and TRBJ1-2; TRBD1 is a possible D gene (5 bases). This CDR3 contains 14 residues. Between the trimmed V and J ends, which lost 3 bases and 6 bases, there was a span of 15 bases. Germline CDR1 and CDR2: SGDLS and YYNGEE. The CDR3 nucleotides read TGTGCCAGCAGCGCTTTCAGGGTGGGCCATGGCTACACCTTC. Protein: CASSAFRVGHGYTF.

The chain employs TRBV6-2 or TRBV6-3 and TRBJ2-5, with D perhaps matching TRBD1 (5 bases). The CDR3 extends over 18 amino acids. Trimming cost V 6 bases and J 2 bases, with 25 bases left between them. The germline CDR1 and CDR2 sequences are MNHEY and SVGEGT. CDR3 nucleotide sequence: TGTGCCAGCAGCAACCCTCCTTCGACAGTGCCAGCACAAGAGACCCAGTACTTC. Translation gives CASSNPPSTVPAQETQYF.

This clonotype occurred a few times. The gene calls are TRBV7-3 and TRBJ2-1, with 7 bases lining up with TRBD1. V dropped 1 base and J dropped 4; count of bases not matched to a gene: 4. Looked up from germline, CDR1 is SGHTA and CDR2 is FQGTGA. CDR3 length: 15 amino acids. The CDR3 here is CASSLIGGAYNEQFF. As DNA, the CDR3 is TGTGCCAGCAGCTTAATAGGGGGCGCATACAATGAGCAGTTCTTC.

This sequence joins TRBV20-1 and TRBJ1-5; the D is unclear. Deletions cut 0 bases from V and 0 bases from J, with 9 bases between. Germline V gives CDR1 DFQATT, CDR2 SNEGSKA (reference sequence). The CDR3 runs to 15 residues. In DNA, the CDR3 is TGCAGTGCTAGAGAGACGGCAGTTAGCAATCAGCCCCAGCATTTT. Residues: CSARETAVSNQPQHF.

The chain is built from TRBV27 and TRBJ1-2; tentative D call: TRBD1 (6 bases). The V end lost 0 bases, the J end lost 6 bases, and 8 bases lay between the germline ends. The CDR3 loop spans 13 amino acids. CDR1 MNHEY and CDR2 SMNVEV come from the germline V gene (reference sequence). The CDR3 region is CASSLSKGDGYTF. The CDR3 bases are TGTGCCAGCAGTTTATCGAAGGGGGATGGCTACACCTTC.

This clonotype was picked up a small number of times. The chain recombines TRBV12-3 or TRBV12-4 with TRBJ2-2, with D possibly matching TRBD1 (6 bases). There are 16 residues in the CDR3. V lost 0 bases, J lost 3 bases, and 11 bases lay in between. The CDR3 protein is CASSLALTGDTGELFF. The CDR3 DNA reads TGTGCCAGCAGTTTAGCTTTGACAGGTGACACCGGGGAGCTGTTTTTT.

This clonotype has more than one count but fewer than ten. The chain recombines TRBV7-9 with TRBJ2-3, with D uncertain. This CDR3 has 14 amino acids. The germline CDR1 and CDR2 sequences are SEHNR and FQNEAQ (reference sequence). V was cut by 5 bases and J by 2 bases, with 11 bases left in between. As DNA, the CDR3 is TGTGCCAGCAGCGTCGCCGGGTTCACAGATACGCAGTATTTT. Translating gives CASSVAGFTDTQYF.

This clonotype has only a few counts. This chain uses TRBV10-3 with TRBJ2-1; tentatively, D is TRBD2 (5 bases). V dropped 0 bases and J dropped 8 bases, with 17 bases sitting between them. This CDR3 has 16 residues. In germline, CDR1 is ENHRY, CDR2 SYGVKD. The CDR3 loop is CAISESTRLDWDEQFF. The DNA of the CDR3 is TGTGCCATCAGTGAGTCGACGAGGCTGGACTGGGATGAGCAGTTCTTC.

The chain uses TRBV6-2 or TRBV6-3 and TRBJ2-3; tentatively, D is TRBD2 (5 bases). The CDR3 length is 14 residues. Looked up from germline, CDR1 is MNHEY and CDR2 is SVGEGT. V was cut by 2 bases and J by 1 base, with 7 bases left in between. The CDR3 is CASSYTRGTDTQYF. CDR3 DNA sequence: TGTGCCAGCAGTTACACTAGGGGCACAGATACGCAGTATTTT.

The CDR3 is CASSYSINTEAFF. The DNA for the CDR3 is TGTGCCAGCAGTTACTCCATAAACACTGAAGCTTTCTTT. The chain joins TRBV6-5 to TRBJ1-1; D gene uncertain. The CDR3 extends over 13 amino acids. The V end was cut by 0 bases, the J end by 2 bases, with 4 bases between. CDR1 and CDR2 (germline): MNHEY, SVGAGI.

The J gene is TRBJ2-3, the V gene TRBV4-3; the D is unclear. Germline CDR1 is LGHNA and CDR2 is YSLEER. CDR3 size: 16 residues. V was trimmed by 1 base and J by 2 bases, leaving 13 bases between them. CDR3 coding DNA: TGCGCCAGCAGCCAAGGGGCGAACCTTCTCACAGATACGCAGTATTTT. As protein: CASSQGANLLTDTQYF.

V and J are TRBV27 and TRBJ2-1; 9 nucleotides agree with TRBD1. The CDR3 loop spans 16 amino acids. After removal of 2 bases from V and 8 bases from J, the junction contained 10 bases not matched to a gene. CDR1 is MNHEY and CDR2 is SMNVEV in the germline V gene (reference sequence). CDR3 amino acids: CASSLDGTGWTDEQFF. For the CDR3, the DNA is TGTGCCAGCAGTTTAGACGGGACAGGGTGGACGGATGAGCAGTTCTTC.

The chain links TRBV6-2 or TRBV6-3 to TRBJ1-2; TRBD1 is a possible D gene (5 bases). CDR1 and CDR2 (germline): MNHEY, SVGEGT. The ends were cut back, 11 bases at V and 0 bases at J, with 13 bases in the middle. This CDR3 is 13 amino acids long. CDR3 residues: CAASRGTNYGYTF. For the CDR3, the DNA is TGTGCCGCGAGTAGGGGTACTAACTATGGCTACACCTTC.

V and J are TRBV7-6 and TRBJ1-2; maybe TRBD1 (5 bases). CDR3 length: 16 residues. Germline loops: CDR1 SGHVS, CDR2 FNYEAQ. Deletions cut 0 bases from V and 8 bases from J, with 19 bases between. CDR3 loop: CASSLAFRATTGGYTF. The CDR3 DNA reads TGTGCCAGCAGCTTAGCCTTCAGGGCTACAACGGGCGGCTACACCTTC.

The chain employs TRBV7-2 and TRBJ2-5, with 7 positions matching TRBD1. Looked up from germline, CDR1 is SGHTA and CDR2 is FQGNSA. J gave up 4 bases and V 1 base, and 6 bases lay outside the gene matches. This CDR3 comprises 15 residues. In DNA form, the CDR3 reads TGTGCCAGCAGCTTAGAAAGGGGGCCAGGAGAGACCCAGTACTTC. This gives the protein CASSLERGPGETQYF.

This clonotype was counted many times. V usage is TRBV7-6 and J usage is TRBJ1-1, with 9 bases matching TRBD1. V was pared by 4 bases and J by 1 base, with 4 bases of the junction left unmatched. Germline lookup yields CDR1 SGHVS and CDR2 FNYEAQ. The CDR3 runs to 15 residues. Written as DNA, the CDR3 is TGTGCCAGCAGCTCTGCGGGACAGGGGAACACTGAAGCTTTCTTT. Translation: CASSSAGQGNTEAFF.

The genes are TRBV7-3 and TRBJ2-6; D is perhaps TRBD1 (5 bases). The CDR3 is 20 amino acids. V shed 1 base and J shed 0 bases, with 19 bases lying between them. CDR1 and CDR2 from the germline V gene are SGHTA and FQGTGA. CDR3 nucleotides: TGTGCCAGCAGCTTAAGGCCGAAGGGGCCCCCCAGCTCTGGGGCCAACGTCCTGACTTTC. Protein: CASSLRPKGPPSSGANVLTF.

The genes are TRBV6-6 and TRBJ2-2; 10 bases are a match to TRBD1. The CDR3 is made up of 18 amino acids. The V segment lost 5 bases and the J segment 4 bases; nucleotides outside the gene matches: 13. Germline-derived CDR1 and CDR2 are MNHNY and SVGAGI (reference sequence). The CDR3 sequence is CASSAGTGALVGTGELFF. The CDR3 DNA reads TGTGCCAGCAGTGCCGGGACAGGGGCCCTCGTAGGCACCGGGGAGCTGTTTTTT.